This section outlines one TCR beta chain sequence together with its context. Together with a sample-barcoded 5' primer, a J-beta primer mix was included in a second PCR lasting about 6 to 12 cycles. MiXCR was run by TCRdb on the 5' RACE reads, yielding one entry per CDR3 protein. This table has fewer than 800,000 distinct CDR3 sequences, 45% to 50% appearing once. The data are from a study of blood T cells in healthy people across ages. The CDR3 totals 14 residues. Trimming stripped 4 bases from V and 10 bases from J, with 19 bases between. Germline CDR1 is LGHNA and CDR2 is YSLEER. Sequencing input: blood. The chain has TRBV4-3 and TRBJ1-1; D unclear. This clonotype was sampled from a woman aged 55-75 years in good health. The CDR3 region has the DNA TGCGCCAGCAGCCCCCTCGGGAGTCCTTTCGGAGCTTTCTTT. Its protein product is CASSPLGSPFGAFF.